This is a list of T cell receptor beta chains from one sample in a study of molecular identifiers for immune sequencing clone quantification. TCRdb re-derived calls from the PCR reads in MiXCR, one entry per CDR3 protein. The table records 550,000 to 750,000 distinct CDR3 sequences, approximately 20% of them present only once. Sequencing was carried out using naive CD8+ T cells from blood, with Jurkat cell RNA spiked in. The receptors here all came from a human donor in good health. Some libraries in this study had Jurkat cell RNA spiked in. Each CDR3 is given with its conserved first and last residue.

CDR3 protein,V gene,J gene
CASSIAGSKNIQYF,TRBV5-6,TRBJ2-4
CATSDFKIRDPGELFF,TRBV24-1,TRBJ2-2
CATSPWTSGSQETQYF,TRBV24-1,TRBJ2-5
CASSLGTGSYAEQFF,TRBV5-8,TRBJ2-1
CASSLEDRGNQPQHF,TRBV7-6,TRBJ1-5
CASSSGPTPQYF,TRBV27,TRBJ2-3
CASSYGTSGGYEQFF,TRBV11-2,TRBJ2-1
CASSQGSGISYEQYF,TRBV4-1,TRBJ2-7
CASSQDLTRNNEQFF,TRBV3-1,TRBJ2-1
CASSFGDSDTGELFF,TRBV12-3/TRBV12-4,TRBJ2-2
CASSLNENEKLFF,TRBV11-2,TRBJ1-4
CASSTGTSGEGETQYF,TRBV6-5,TRBJ2-5
CASTQPGTYLNQPQHF,TRBV9,TRBJ1-5
CASSRGTSGAPAKYF,TRBV21-1,TRBJ2-3
CSVEQQDSYEQYF,TRBV29-1,TRBJ2-7
CASSIPESYEQYF,TRBV6-6,TRBJ2-7
CASSLWGAGEQFF,TRBV5-4,TRBJ2-1
CASSSADGFSYEQYF,TRBV12-3/TRBV12-4,TRBJ2-7
CASSGDREGTEAFF,TRBV12-3/TRBV12-4,TRBJ1-1
CASSESISLQETQYF,TRBV10-2,TRBJ2-5
CSAGMSGRIYEQYF,TRBV20-1,TRBJ2-7
CATSDLAGNEQFF,TRBV24-1,TRBJ2-1
CASSLEAAGAQETQYF,TRBV5-1,TRBJ2-5
CASSLVASGVTGELFF,TRBV11-2,TRBJ2-2
CSARDGGLGEAFF,TRBV20-1,TRBJ1-1
CASSSSFGAGTDNEQFF,TRBV11-2,TRBJ2-1
CSAPGPLAGGLGEQYF,TRBV20-1,TRBJ2-7
CASSRDPLVAFF,TRBV7-2,TRBJ1-1
CASTGGTGNEQFF,TRBV4-3,TRBJ2-1
CASSEARQGAVNTEAFF,TRBV2,TRBJ1-1
CASSLTGPQKFF,TRBV7-2,TRBJ2-1
CSARVPFPGGNYGYTF,TRBV20-1,TRBJ1-2
CASSFQAGSSYNEQFF,TRBV27,TRBJ2-1
CASSVFLWDEQYF,TRBV9,TRBJ2-7
CSATSPAVHGYEQYF,TRBV20-1,TRBJ2-7
CASSTDGFGDYGYTF,TRBV12-3/TRBV12-4,TRBJ1-2
CASSPRTQLGELFF,TRBV7-9,TRBJ2-2
CASSLQTDYEQYF,TRBV5-1,TRBJ2-7
CASSLGESQGPYEQCF,TRBV5-5,TRBJ2-7
CAGSFAGSGEQFF,TRBV27,TRBJ2-1
CASSQDRVMPQHF,TRBV4-1,TRBJ1-5
CASSSLDGAAFF,TRBV7-9,TRBJ1-1
CASSPIIKTSGGLNEQFF,TRBV7-2,TRBJ2-1
CASILLGTILSYNSPLHF,TRBV4-2,TRBJ1-6
CASSLAKWQPGSGSYEQYF,TRBV11-2,TRBJ2-7
CATSESSWDEQFF,TRBV24-1,TRBJ2-1
CASSLKVGLRGDTQYF,TRBV28,TRBJ2-3
CASSLNRGREQYF,TRBV4-1,TRBJ2-7
CAINPSGPGETQYF,TRBV10-3,TRBJ2-5
CASSEARLASYEQYF,TRBV6-1,TRBJ2-7
CASSPLDRASNVLTF,TRBV18,TRBJ2-6
CASNPGQSSYEQYF,TRBV5-8,TRBJ2-7